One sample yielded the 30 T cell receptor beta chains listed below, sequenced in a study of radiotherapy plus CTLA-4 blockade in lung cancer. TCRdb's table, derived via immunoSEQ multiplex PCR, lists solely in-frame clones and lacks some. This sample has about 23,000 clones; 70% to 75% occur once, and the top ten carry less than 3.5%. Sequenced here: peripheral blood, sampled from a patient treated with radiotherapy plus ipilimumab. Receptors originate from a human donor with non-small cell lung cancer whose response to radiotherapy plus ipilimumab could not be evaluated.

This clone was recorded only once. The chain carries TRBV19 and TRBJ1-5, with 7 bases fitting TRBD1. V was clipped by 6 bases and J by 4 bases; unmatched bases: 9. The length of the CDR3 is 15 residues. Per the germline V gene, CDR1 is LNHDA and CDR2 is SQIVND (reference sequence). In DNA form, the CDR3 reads TGTGCCAGTAGCCTCGGGACAGAAAAAAATCAGCCCCAGCATTTT. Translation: CASSLGTEKNQPQHF.

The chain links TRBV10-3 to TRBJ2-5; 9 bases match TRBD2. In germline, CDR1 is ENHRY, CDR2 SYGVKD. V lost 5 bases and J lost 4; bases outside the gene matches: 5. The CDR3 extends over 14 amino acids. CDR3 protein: CAISKGTSTETQYF. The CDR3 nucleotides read TGTGCCATCAGTAAAGGGACTAGCACAGAGACCCAGTACTTC.

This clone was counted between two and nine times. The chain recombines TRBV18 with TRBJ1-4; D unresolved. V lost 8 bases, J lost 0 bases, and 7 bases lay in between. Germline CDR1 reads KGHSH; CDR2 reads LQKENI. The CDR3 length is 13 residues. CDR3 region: CASRVATNEKLFF. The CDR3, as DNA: TGTGCCAGCCGGGTTGCAACTAATGAAAAACTGTTTTTT.

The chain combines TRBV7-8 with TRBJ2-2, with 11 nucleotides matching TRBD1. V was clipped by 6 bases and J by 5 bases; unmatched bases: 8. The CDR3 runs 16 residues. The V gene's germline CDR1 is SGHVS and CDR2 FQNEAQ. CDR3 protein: CASRSYRDRGTGELFF. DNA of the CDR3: TGTGCCAGCAGGTCGTACCGGGACAGGGGGACCGGGGAGCTGTTTTTT.

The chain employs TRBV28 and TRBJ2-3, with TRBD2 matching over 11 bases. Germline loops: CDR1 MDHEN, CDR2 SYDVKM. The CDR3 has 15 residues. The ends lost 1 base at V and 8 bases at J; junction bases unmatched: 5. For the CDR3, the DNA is TGTGCCAGCAGTTTATTGTCTAGCGGGAGGTTTACGCAGTATTTT. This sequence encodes CASSLLSSGRFTQYF.

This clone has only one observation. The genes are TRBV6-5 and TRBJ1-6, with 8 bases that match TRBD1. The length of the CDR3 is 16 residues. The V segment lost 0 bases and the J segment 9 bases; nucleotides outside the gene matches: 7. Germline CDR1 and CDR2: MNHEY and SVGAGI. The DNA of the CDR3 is TGTGCCAGCAGTTACTCGTTCCAGGGGGCTAGTTCACCCCTCCACTTT. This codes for CASSYSFQGASSPLHF.

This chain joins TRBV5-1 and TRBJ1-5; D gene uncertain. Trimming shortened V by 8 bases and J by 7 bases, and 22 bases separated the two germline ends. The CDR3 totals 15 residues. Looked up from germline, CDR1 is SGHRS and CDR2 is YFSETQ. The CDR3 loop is CASKMPGNLPQPQHF. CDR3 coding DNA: TGCGCCAGTAAAATGCCAGGTAACCTCCCGCAGCCCCAGCATTTT.

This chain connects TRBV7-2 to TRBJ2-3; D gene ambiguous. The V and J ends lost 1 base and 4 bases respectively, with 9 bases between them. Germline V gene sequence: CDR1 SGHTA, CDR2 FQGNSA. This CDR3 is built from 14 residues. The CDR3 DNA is TGTGCCAGCAGCTTAGGACTTGTGGCAGATACGCAGTATTTT. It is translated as CASSLGLVADTQYF.

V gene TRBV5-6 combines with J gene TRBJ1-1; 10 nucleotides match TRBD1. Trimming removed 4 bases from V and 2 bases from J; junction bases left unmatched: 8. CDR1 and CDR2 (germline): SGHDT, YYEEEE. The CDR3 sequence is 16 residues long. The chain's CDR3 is CASSQVDRGLNTEAFF. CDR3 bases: TGTGCCAGCAGCCAAGTAGACAGGGGGCTTAACACTGAAGCTTTCTTT.

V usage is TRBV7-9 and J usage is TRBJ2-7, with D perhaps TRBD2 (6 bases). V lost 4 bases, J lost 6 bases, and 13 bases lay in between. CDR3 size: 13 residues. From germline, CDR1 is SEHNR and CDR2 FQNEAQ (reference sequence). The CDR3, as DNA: TGTGCCAGCAGCTCCCGGGGGAATACCGAGCAGTACTTC. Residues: CASSSRGNTEQYF.

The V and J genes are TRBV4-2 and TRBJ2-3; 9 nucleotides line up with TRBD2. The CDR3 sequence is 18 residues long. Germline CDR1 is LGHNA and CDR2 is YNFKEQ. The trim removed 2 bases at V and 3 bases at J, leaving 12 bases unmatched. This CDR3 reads CASSQKGMREGKTDTQYF. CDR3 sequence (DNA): TGTGCCAGCAGCCAAAAGGGCATGCGGGAGGGTAAAACAGATACGCAGTATTTT.

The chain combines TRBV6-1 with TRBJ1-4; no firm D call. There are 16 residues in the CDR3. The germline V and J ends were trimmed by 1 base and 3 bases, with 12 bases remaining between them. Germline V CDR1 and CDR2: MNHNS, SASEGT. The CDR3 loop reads CASSEGRGFPNEKLFF. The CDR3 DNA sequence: TGTGCCAGCAGTGAAGGTCGCGGGTTTCCTAATGAAAAACTGTTTTTT.

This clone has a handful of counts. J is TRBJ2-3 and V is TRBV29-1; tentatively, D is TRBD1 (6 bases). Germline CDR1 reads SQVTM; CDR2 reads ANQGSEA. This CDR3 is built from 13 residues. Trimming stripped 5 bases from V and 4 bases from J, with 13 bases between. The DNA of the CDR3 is TGCAGCGTTACTCCGACAGGACCAGATACGCAGTATTTT. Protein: CSVTPTGPDTQYF.

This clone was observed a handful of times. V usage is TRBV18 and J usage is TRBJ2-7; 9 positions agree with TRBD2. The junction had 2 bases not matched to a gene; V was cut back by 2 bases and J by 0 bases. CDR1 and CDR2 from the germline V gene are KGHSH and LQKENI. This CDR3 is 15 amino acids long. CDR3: CASSPASGNSYEQYF. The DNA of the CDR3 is TGTGCCAGCTCACCAGCTAGCGGGAACTCCTACGAGCAGTACTTC.

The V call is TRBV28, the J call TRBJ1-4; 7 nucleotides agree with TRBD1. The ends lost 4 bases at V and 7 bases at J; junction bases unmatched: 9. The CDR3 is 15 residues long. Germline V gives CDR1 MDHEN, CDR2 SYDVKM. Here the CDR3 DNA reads TGTGCCAGCAGTTCGGTCAGACAGGGCGGTGAAAAACTGTTTTTT. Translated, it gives CASSSVRQGGEKLFF.

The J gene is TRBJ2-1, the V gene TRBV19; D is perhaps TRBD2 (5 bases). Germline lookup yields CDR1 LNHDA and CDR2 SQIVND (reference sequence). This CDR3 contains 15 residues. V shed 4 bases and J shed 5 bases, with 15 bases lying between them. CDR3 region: CASSSPPSGHNEQFF. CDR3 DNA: TGTGCCAGTAGTAGTCCGCCGAGCGGACACAATGAGCAGTTCTTC.

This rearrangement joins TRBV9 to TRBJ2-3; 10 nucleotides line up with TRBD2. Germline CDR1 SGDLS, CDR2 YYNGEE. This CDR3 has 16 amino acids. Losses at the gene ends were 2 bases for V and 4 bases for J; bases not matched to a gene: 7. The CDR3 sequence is CASSVGGTSAADTQYF. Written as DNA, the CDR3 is TGTGCCAGCAGCGTGGGGGGGACTAGCGCTGCAGATACGCAGTATTTT.

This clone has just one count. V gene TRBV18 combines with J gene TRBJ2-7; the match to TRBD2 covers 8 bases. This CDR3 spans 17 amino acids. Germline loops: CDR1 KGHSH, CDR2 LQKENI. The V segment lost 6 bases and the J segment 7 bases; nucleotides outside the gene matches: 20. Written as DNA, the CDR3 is TGTGCCAGCTCCCAGGCGTCGGGCGGGGGGCGAGCTGGGGAGCAGTACTTC. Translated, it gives CASSQASGGGRAGEQYF.

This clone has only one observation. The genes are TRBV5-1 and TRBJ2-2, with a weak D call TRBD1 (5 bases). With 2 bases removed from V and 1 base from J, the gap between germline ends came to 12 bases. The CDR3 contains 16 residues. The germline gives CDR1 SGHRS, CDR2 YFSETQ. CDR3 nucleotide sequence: TGCGCCAGCAGCTTTTTTGGGGCACTGAACACCGGGGAGCTGTTTTTT. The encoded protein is CASSFFGALNTGELFF.

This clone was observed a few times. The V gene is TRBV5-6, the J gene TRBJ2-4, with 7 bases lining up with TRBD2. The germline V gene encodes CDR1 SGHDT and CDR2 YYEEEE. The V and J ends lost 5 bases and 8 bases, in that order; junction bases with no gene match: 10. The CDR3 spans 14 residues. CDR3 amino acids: CASRSTSRGYIQYF. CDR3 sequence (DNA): TGTGCCAGCAGATCGACTAGCCGGGGGTACATTCAGTACTTC.

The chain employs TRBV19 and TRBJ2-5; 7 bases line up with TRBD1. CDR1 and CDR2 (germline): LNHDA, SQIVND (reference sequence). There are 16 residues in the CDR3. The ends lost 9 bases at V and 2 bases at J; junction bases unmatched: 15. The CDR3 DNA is TGTGCCAGCAAAAGGGGGCAGGGAACGTTTCAAGAGACCCAGTACTTC. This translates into CASKRGQGTFQETQYF.

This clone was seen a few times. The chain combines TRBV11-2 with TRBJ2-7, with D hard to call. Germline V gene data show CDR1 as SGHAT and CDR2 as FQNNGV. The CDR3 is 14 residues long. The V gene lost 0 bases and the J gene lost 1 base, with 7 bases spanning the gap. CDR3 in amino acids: CASSLDLLSYEQYF. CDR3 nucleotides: TGTGCCAGCAGCTTAGATTTATTGTCCTACGAGCAGTACTTC.

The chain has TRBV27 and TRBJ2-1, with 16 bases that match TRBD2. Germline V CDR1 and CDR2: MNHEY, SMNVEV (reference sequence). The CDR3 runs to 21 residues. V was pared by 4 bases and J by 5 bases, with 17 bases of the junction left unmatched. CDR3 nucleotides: TGTGCCAGCAGTTCCCACGGGACTAGCGGGAGGGCCCTCTACCGCAACAATGAGCAGTTCTTC. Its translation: CASSSHGTSGRALYRNNEQFF.

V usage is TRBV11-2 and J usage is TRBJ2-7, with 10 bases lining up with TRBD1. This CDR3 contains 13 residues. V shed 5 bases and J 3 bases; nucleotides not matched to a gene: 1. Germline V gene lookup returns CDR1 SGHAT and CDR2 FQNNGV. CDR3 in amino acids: CASSRTGGYEQYF. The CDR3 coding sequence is TGTGCCAGCAGCCGGACAGGGGGCTACGAGCAGTACTTC.

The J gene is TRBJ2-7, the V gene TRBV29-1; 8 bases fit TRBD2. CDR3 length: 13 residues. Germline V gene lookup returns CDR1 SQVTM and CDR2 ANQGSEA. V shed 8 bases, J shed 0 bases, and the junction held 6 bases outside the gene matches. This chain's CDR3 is CSTGGGSSYEQYF. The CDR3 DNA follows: TGCAGCACCGGGGGGGGAAGCTCCTACGAGCAGTACTTC.

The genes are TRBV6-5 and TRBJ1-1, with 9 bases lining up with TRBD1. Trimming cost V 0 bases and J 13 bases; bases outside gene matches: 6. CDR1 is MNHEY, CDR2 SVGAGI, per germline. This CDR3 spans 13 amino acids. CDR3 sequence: CASSYSGQGSVFF. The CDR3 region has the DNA TGTGCCAGCAGTTACTCGGGACAGGGTAGCGTTTTCTTT.

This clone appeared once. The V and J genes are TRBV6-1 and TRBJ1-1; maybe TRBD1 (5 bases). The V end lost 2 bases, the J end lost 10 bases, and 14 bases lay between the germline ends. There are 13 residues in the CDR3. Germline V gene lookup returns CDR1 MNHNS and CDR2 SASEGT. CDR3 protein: CASSEREQALAFF. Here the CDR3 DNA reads TGTGCCAGCAGTGAAAGGGAACAGGCTTTAGCTTTCTTT.

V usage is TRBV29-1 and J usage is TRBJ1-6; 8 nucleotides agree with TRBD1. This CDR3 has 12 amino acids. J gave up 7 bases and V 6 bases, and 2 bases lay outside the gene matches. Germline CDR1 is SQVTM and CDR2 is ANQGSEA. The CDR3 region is CSVRQGNSPLHF. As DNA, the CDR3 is TGCAGCGTGAGACAGGGGAATTCACCCCTCCACTTT.

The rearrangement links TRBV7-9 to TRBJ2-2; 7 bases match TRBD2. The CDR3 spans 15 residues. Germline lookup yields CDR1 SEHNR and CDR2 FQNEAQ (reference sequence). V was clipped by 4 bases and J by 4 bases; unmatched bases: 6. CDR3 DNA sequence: TGTGCCAGCAGCTCGGGACTAACGTTCACCGGGGAGCTGTTTTTT. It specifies CASSSGLTFTGELFF.

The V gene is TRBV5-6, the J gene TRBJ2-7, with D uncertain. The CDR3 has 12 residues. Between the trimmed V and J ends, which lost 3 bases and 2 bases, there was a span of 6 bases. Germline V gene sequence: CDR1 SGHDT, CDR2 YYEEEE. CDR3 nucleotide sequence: TGTGCCAGCAGCTGGGCCGCCTACGAGCAGTACTTC. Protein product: CASSWAAYEQYF.